One sample yielded the 20 T cell receptor beta chains listed below, sequenced in a study of blood T cell repertoires in COVID-19. TCRdb keeps only in-frame clones here, not all; method: immunoSEQ multiplex PCR. The data contain over 150,000 clones, 82% of them singletons. The sample comprised peripheral blood. Receptors originate from a human donor with acute or convalescent COVID-19. The donor label of this sample is uncertain.

V is TRBV10-3 and J is TRBJ2-5; the match to TRBD2 covers 8 bases. CDR3 length: 15 residues. V gave up 2 bases and J gave up 5 bases; unmatched junction bases: 7. Germline CDR1 ENHRY, CDR2 SYGVKD. The CDR3 is CAISEPVAGRETQYF. CDR3 coding DNA: TGTGCCATCAGTGAGCCAGTAGCGGGGAGGGAGACCCAGTACTTC.

The CDR3 is CASSALAGGRHEQYF. CDR3 bases: TGTGCCAGCAGCGCCCTAGCGGGAGGGAGGCACGAGCAGTACTTC. J is TRBJ2-7 and V is TRBV7-2; 12 bases are shared with TRBD2. This CDR3 is 15 amino acids long. CDR1 is SGHTA, CDR2 FQGNSA, per germline. Trimming took 5 bases from V and 5 from J; bases not matched to a gene: 7.

This chain connects TRBV5-1 to TRBJ1-1, with 11 bases matching TRBD1. With V trimmed by 0 bases and J by 4 bases, 11 bases remained unmatched. The germline gives CDR1 SGHRS, CDR2 YFSETQ. This CDR3 is built from 18 residues. CDR3 in DNA: TGCGCCAGCAGCTTGGTGGGGGACAGGGGGGATAGACCCACTGAAGCTTTCTTT. Amino acid sequence: CASSLVGDRGDRPTEAFF.

V is TRBV3-1 (or the pseudogene TRBV3-2) and J is TRBJ2-3, with D uncertain. Germline V gene lookup returns CDR1 LGHDT and CDR2 YNNKEL (reference sequence). The V gene lost 1 base and the J gene lost 0 bases, with 8 bases spanning the gap. This CDR3 region has 15 residues. DNA of the CDR3: TGTGCCAGCAGCCAAGCTCGTAGCAGCACAGATACGCAGTATTTT. This translates into CASSQARSSTDTQYF.

The rearrangement links TRBV7-2 to TRBJ2-1, with TRBD2 matching 9 bases. Trimming at V came to 5 bases and at J to 5 bases, leaving 1 base not matched to a gene. The CDR3 consists of 13 residues. The V gene's germline CDR1 is SGHTA and CDR2 FQGNSA. The CDR3 coding sequence is TGTGCCAGCAGCCGGACTAGCGACAATGAGCAGTTCTTC. Encoded protein: CASSRTSDNEQFF.

In regard to this clone: Other DNA sequences in the same sample also yield this CDR3. This rearrangement joins TRBV6-5 to TRBJ2-7, with 7 positions matching TRBD2. The germline CDR1 and CDR2 sequences are MNHEY and SVGAGI. V dropped 3 bases and J dropped 4; count of bases not matched to a gene: 9. The CDR3 is 15 amino acids. The CDR3 bases are TGTGCCAGCAGTTATAAGAGGGAGGGCCCGTACGAGCAGTACTTC. Amino acids: CASSYKREGPYEQYF.

The chain joins TRBV18 to TRBJ1-2, with D perhaps matching TRBD1 (6 bases). The V and J ends lost 2 bases and 4 bases respectively, with 11 bases between them. This CDR3 has 14 residues. Germline assignment: CDR1 KGHSH and CDR2 LQKENI. CDR3: CASSPTDSVYGYTF. The CDR3 DNA is TGTGCCAGCTCACCAACGGACAGCGTCTATGGCTACACCTTC.

V and J are TRBV7-2 and TRBJ1-1; no firm D call. The CDR3 covers 14 residues. V was pared by 4 bases and J by 0 bases, with 9 bases between. CDR1 is SGHTA, CDR2 FQGNSA, per germline. CDR3 amino acids: CASSSRRLNTEAFF. The CDR3 bases are TGTGCCAGCAGCTCTAGACGGCTGAACACTGAAGCTTTCTTT.

The J gene is TRBJ1-3, the V gene TRBV29-1; 10 nucleotides match TRBD1. Germline V gene data show CDR1 as SQVTM and CDR2 as ANQGSEA. The CDR3 has 15 amino acids. V was pared by 4 bases and J by 4 bases, with 7 bases of the junction left unmatched. In DNA form, the CDR3 reads TGCAGCGTTGCCTCCGGGACAGGGGCCGGAAACACCATATATTTT. Protein product: CSVASGTGAGNTIYF.

The rearrangement links TRBV5-1 to TRBJ1-6; D may be TRBD1 (6 bases). CDR3 length equals 17 residues. V was cut by 0 bases and J by 3 bases, with 13 bases left in between. Germline CDR1 reads SGHRS; CDR2 reads YFSETQ. The CDR3 region is CASSLDLDSYYNSPLHF. The CDR3 nucleotides read TGCGCCAGCAGCTTGGACCTGGACAGCTACTATAATTCACCCCTCCACTTT.

This clone appeared once. CDR3 sequence: CASSPARGRGEAFF. In DNA form, the CDR3 reads TGTGCCAGCAGCCCGGCGAGGGGGCGAGGTGAAGCTTTCTTT. The chain combines TRBV5-6 with TRBJ1-1, with 7 bases matching TRBD1. V trimming: 4 bases; J trimming: 7 bases; junction bases outside the gene matches: 10. Per the germline V gene, CDR1 is SGHDT and CDR2 is YYEEEE. The CDR3 loop spans 14 amino acids. The full variable domain, its missing parts supplied by reference TRBV5-6 and TRBJ1-1, is DAGVTQSPTHLIKTRGQQVTLRCSPKSGHDTVSWYQQALGQGPQFIFQYYEEEERQRGNFPDRFSGHQFPNYSSELNVNALLLGDSALYLCASSPARGRGEAFFGQGTRLTVV.

This chain uses TRBV27 with TRBJ2-2; no reliable D call. The CDR3 consists of 13 residues. Deletions cut 4 bases from V and 2 bases from J, with 5 bases between. CDR1 MNHEY and CDR2 SMNVEV come from the germline V gene (reference sequence). DNA of the CDR3: TGTGCCAGCAGTTCCCAAAACACCGGGGAGCTGTTTTTT. Its translation is CASSSQNTGELFF.

The chain recombines TRBV30 with TRBJ1-2; D not certain. With 8 bases removed from V and 4 bases from J, the gap between germline ends came to 17 bases. Germline CDR1 GTSNPN, CDR2 SVGIG (reference sequence). The CDR3 extends over 13 amino acids. Here the CDR3 DNA reads TGTGCCGCGGCGGTGGGTGGGAGCTATGGCTACACCTTC. It encodes CAAAVGGSYGYTF. The whole variable domain, remainder taken from reference TRBV30 and TRBJ1-2, is SQTIHQWPATLVQPVGSPLSLECTVEGTSNPNLYWYRQAAGRGLQLLFYSVGIGQISSEVPQNLSASRPQDRQFILSSKKLLLSDSGFYLCAAAVGGSYGYTFGSGTRLTVV.

As concerns this clone: Mismatch with germline at one junction end may stem from a read error. V is TRBV12-3 or TRBV12-4 and J is TRBJ1-2; D is unclear. This CDR3 is 12 amino acids long. The CDR3 reads CTSSRTVGGYTF. In DNA form, the CDR3 reads TGTACCAGCAGTAGAACAGTCGGAGGCTACACCTTC.

The chain joins TRBV7-2 to TRBJ2-5, with D possibly matching TRBD2 (5 bases). Between the trimmed V and J ends, which lost 3 bases and 4 bases, there was a span of 15 bases. The CDR3 has 15 residues. Germline lookup yields CDR1 SGHTA and CDR2 FQGNSA. The CDR3 region is CASSFRGRYRETQYF. The CDR3 DNA reads TGTGCCAGCAGCTTTCGGGGAAGGTATCGAGAGACCCAGTACTTC.

The chain links TRBV30 to TRBJ1-6, with 8 bases aligning to TRBD1. The CDR3 is made up of 15 amino acids. From germline, CDR1 is GTSNPN and CDR2 SVGIG (reference sequence). With V trimmed by 3 bases and J by 10 bases, 11 bases remained unmatched. CDR3 protein: CAWRATGQGGSPLHF. The CDR3 region has the DNA TGTGCCTGGAGAGCGACCGGACAGGGAGGCTCACCCCTCCACTTT.

This clone was counted once. The rearrangement links TRBV2 to TRBJ2-1, with a tentative D call TRBD1 (7 bases). The CDR3 runs to 13 residues. Trimming removed 4 bases from V and 12 bases from J, with 16 bases in between. Germline-derived CDR1 and CDR2 are SNHLY and FYNNEI. CDR3: CASSGGTVVRQFF. CDR3 DNA: TGTGCCAGCAGTGGCGGGACAGTGGTAAGGCAGTTCTTC.

The gene calls are TRBV10-1 and TRBJ2-7; D possibly corresponds to TRBD1 (6 bases). The V gene's germline CDR1 is WNHNN and CDR2 SYGVQD (reference sequence). This CDR3 spans 13 amino acids. Trimming removed 6 bases at V and 0 bases at J, with 9 bases between. The CDR3 here is CASSRDNSYEQYF. The CDR3 region has the DNA TGCGCCAGCAGCCGGGACAACTCCTACGAGCAGTACTTC.

V and J are TRBV18 and TRBJ2-3, with 15 bases lining up with TRBD2. The CDR3 totals 16 residues. Germline trimming cut 3 bases from V and 5 bases from J; bases unmatched to any gene: 3. Germline CDR1 and CDR2: KGHSH and LQKENI. Here the CDR3 DNA reads TGTGCCAGCTCACCGGGACTAGCGGGAGGAGGAGATACGCAGTATTTT. As protein: CASSPGLAGGGDTQYF.

The genes are TRBV24-1 and TRBJ1-2; TRBD1 matches at 9 bases. Losses at the gene ends were 4 bases for V and 8 bases for J; bases not matched to a gene: 4. Germline loops: CDR1 KGHDR, CDR2 SFDVKD. The CDR3 contains 13 residues. Written as DNA, the CDR3 is TGTGCCACCAGTGAGGGACAGGGATGGGGCTACACCTTC. Protein product: CATSEGQGWGYTF.